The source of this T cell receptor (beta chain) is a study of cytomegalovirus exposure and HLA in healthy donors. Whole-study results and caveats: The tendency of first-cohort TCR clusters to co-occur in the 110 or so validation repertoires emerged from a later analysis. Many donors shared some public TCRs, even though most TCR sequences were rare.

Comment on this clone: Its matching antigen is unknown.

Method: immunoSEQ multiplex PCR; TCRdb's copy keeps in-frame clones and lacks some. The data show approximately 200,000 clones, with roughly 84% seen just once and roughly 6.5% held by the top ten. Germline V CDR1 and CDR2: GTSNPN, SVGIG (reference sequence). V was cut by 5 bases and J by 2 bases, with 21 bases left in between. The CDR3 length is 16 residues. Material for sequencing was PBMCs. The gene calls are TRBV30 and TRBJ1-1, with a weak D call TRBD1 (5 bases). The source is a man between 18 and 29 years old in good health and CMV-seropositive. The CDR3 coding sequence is TGTGCCTGGTCTGGGGGGTCGGGCGAAGGAAACACTGAAGCTTTCTTT. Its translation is CAWSGGSGEGNTEAFF.